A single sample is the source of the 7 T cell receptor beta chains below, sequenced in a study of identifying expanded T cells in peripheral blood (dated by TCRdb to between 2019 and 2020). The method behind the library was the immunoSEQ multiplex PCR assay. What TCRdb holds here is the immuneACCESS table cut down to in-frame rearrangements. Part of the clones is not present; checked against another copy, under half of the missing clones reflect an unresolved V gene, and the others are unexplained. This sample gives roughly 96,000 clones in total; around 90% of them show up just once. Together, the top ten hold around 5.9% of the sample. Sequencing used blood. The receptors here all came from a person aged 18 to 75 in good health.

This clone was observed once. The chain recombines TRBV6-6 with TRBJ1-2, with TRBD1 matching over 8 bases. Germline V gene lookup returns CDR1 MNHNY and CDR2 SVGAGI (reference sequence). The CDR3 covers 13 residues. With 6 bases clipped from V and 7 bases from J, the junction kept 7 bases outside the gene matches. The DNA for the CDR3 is TGTGCCAGCAGCACCGGGACAGGATCTGGCTACACCTTC. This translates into CASSTGTGSGYTF.

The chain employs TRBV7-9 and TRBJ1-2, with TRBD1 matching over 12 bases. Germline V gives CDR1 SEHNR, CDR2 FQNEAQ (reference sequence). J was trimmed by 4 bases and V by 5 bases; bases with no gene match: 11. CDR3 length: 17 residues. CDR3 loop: CASSTPGQGALGYGYTF. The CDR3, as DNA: TGTGCCAGCAGCACCCCGGGACAGGGGGCGCTCGGCTATGGCTACACCTTC. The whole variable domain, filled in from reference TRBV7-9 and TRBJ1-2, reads DTGVSQNPRHKITKRGQNVTFRCDPISEHNRLYWYRQTLGQGPEFLTYFQNEAQLEKSRLLSDRFSAERPKGSFSTLEIQRTEQGDSAMYLCASSTPGQGALGYGYTFGSGTRLTVV.

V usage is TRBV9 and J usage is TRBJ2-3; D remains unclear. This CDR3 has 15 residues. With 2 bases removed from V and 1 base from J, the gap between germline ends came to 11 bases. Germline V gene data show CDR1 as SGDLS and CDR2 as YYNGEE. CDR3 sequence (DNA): TGTGCCAGCAGCGTTGGTAGTCAAGGCACAGATACGCAGTATTTT. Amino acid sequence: CASSVGSQGTDTQYF.

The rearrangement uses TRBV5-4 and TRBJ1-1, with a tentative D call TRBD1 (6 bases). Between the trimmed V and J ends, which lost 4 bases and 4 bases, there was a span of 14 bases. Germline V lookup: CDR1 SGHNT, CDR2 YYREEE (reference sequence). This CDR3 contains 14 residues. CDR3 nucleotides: TGTGCCAGCAGCCGGGGACACCCGGGCACTGAAGCTTTCTTT. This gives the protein CASSRGHPGTEAFF.

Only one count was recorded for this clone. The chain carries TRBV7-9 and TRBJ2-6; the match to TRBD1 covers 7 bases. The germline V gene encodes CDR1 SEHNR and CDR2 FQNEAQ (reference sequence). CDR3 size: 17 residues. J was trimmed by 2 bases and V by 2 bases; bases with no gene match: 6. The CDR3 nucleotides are TGTGCCAGCAGCTTATGGCTAACAGGGGCTGGGGCCAACGTCCTGACTTTC. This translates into CASSLWLTGAGANVLTF.

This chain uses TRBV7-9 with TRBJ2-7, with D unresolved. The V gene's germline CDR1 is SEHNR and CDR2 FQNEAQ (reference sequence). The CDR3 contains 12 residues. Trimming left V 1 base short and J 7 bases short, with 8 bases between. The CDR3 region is CASSLGRWEQYF. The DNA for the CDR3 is TGTGCCAGCAGCTTAGGCAGGTGGGAGCAGTACTTC.

The CDR3 sequence is CASSEVFGAKPRKTQYF. The CDR3 region has the DNA TGTGCCAGCAGTGAAGTCTTTGGGGCCAAACCGCGGAAGACCCAGTACTTC. The chain has TRBV2 and TRBJ2-5, with TRBD1 as a possible D gene (5 bases). Germline CDR1 SNHLY, CDR2 FYNNEI. Trimming took 1 base from V and 6 from J, leaving 21 bases between them. CDR3 length: 17 amino acids.